This entry is about one T cell receptor beta chain. This clonotype was observed a handful of times. Its antigen remains unidentified. There are no base qualities to consult, and no much larger clone falls within one base. Naive CD8 T cell libraries were made from roughly 18,000 to 920,000 sorted cells using 10%, 30% or 50% of purified RNA. Naive CD8 T cells, defined as CD8+CD4-CCR7+CD45RA+, were FACS-sorted into RLT Plus buffer on a BD FACSAria II. Roughly ten TCR copies' worth of Jurkat RNA were spiked into about 19,000-1,000,000 naive CD8 T cell samples to test detection sensitivity. CD8 T cells were enriched using RosetteSep CD8+ T Cell Enrichment Cocktail and Ficoll-Paque, and the enriched cells then underwent ACK red cell lysis. This sample stems from a study of molecular identifiers for immune sequencing clone quantification (dated by TCRdb to the late 2010s). Looking at the study overall: In a replicate experiment, RNA from approximately 22,000 or 94,000 naive CD8 T cells was split into five aliquots, four of which were sequenced. The study was a methods study using CD8 T cells to benchmark molecular-identifier clustering-based TCR repertoire sequencing (MIDCIRS) and TCR RNA copy counting.

Overall study outcomes, separate from this receptor: In CMV-specific effector cells, over 97% of molecules were held by clones above 20 RNA copies, whereas under 1% of molecules were held by such clones in naive cells. When barcode sub-clustering was left out, chimeric consensus sequences inflated TCR diversity, with chimeras reaching as high as 47%. The naive libraries included spiked-in Jurkat TCR RNA (10 copies' worth), and this Jurkat TCR RNA is not part of the donor repertoire. Identical TCR molecules sharing a barcode could cause highly expanded clone sizes to be underestimated. Spiked-in Jurkat TCR RNA equivalent to a single cell was reported to be detectable even among over 800,000 naive CD8 T cells. Approximately 2.7 recovered TCR RNA copies per cell were obtained by modeling, versus roughly 10 by digital PCR, implying a capture efficiency of roughly 32%.

Preparation of the library involved PCR. Reads for this sample came from a NextSeq 500. Bulk TCR libraries were prepared as previously described, using TCR primers listed in Table S5. Total RNA was purified with the Qiagen AllPrep DNA/RNA kit. Reads from multiple sequencing runs of the same library were pooled before analysis. The original pipeline was this. Reads were retained only if their TCR constant sequence matched exactly, and those retained reads were trimmed to 150 nt and grouped according to their 12-nt molecular barcodes. Reads within each barcode group were sub-clustered using a 15% Levenshtein threshold, and quality-weighted consensus sequences were constructed for each RNA molecule. Non-functional sequences were discarded, and so were lower-count sequences lying one edit away from another sequence. Based on a fit of two negative binomial distributions, barcode sub-clusters having less than 20% of the maximum read count were discarded. The raw public reads went through TCRdb reprocessing: fastp at Q25, MiXCR clone calling, in-frame beta chains kept. Entries are consolidated by CDR3 protein sequence, retaining the most common genes and DNA. These V and J calls originate from TCRdb's pipeline instead of the authors' own analysis. Across this sample there are nearly 650,000 distinct CDR3 sequences, with roughly 25% seen only once. Of the sample, around 0.78% falls within the top ten clones.

Sample: naive CD8+ T cells from blood, with Jurkat cell RNA spiked in. The sample's cell subset or site label, decoded: FACS-sorted CD8+CD4-CCR7+CD45RA+ naive T cells. This TCR derives from a human donor in good health. Some libraries in this study had Jurkat cell RNA spiked in.

The sequenced DNA: TGCAGTGCTGGGACATTCTACGAGCAGTACTTC. Its protein product is CSAGTFYEQYF. The sequence links TRBV20-1 to TRBJ2-7, and TRBD1 may be the D gene, going by 6 matching bases. Spanning cysteine to phenylalanine, the CDR3 consists of 11 amino acids. CDR3 DNA is the only sequence kept; it has 33 bases, read in frame from the first base. The germline V gene (reference sequence) specifies DFQATT as CDR1 and SNEGSKA as CDR2. At the junction V is shortened by 5 bases and J by 3 bases, with 8 bases in between.